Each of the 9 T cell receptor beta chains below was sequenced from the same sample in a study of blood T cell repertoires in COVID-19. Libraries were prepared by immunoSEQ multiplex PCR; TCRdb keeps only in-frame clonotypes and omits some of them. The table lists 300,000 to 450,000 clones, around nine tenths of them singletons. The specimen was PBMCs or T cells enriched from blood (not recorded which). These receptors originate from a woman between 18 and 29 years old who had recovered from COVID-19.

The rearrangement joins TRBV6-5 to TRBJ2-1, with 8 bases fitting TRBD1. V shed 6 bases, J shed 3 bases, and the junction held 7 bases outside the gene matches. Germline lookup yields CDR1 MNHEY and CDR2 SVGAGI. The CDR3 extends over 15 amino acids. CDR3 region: CASRPQGVRYNEQFF. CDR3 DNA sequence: TGTGCCAGCAGGCCACAGGGGGTGCGCTACAATGAGCAGTTCTTC.

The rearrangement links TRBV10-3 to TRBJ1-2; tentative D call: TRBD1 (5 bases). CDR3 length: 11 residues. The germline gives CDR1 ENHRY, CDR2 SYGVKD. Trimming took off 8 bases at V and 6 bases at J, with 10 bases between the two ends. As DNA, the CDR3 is TGTGCCATCCAAGGGGAGGATGGCTACACCTTC. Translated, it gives CAIQGEDGYTF.

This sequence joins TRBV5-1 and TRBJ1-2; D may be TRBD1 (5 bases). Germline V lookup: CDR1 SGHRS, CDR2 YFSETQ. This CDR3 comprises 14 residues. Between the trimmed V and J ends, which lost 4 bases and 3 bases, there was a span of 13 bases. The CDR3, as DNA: TGCGCCAGCAGCCCAACCAGGGTTGACTATGGCTACACCTTC. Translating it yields CASSPTRVDYGYTF.

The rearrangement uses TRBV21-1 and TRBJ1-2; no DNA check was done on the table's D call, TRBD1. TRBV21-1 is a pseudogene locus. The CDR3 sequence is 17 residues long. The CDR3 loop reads CASSKPQTGWNPYGYTF. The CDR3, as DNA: TGTGCCAGCAGCAAACCTCAGACAGGTTGGAATCCCTATGGCTACACCTTC.

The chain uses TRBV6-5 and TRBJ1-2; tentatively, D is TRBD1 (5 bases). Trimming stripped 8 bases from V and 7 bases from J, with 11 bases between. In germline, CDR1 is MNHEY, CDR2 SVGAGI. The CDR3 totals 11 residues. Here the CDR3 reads CASRQGPGYTF. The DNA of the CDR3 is TGTGCCAGCCGGCAGGGCCCTGGCTACACCTTC.

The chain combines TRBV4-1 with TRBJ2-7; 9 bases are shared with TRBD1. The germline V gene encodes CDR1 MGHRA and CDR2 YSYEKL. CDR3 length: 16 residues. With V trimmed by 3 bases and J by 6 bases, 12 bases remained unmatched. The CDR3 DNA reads TGCGCCAGCAGCCAGACATTGATGGGACAGGGAGGCGAGCAGTACTTC. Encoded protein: CASSQTLMGQGGEQYF.

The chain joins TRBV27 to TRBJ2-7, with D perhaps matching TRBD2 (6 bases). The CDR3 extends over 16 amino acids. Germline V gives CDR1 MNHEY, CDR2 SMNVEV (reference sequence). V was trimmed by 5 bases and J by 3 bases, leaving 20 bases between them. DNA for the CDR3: TGTGCCAGCAGTCTCAATCCGGGACTCAGACTCTACGAGCAGTACTTC. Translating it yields CASSLNPGLRLYEQYF.

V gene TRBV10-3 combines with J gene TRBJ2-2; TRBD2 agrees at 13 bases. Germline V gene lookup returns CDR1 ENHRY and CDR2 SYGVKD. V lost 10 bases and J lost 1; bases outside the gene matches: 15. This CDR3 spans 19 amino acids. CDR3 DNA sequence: TGTGCCACCCAACGGGGTTTTGGACTAGCGGGGGAGAACACCGGGGAGCTGTTTTTT. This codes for CATQRGFGLAGENTGELFF.

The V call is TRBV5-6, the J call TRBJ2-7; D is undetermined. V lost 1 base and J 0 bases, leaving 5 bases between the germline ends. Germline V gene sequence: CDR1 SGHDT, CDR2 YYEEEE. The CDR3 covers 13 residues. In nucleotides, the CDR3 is TGTGCCAGCAGCTTGTACAACTCCTACGAGCAGTACTTC. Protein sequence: CASSLYNSYEQYF.